This TCR beta chain was recovered during a study of blood T cell repertoires in COVID-19. Study as a whole: COVID-19 samples from acute and convalescent phases originated in the United States, Italy and Spain. T cells, B-cell-depleted T cells, or PBMCs supplied cDNA or gDNA.

Original methodology: Quantification of nucleated cells was approximated via reference gene primer amplification. Libraries were prepared by immunoSEQ multiplex PCR; TCRdb keeps only in-frame clonotypes and omits some of them. V, J and clone size were drawn from that table, and D and trimming were deduced from the DNA. Altogether about 190,000 clones are present, approximately 85% being singletons, with the ten largest covering about 5.1%. CDR1 SNHLY and CDR2 FYNNEI come from the germline V gene. Trimming shortened V by 8 bases and J by 8 bases, and 18 bases separated the two germline ends. This CDR3 spans 14 amino acids.

This TCR came from a woman aged 70-85 years with active or convalescent COVID-19. V and J are TRBV2 and TRBJ1-4; TRBD1 is a possible D gene (6 bases). Sequenced sample: peripheral blood. CDR3 protein: CASLTQQGREKLFF. The DNA of the CDR3 is TGTGCCAGCCTAACCCAACAGGGTCGGGAAAAACTGTTTTTT.